The rows below give T cell receptor beta chains drawn from one sample of a study of cytomegalovirus exposure and HLA in healthy donors. Measured with immunoSEQ multiplex PCR; TCRdb has only the in-frame clones, and not every one. The repertoire holds around 180,000 clones, roughly 85% seen once, with 1% in the top ten. Specimen: PBMCs. The receptors derive from a boy aged 2 to 9 in good health and CMV-seronegative. CDR3s include the opening cysteine and the closing phenylalanine or tryptophan. The D gene is left open where the match is weak. Where a row states a size, it is once, few, many or the class of an expanded clone; other rows omit it.

clone size: once
CDR3 length: 17
J gene: TRBJ2-3
V gene: TRBV7-2
D gene: TRBD2
CDR3 DNA: TGTGCCAGCAGCTTAGCCCTGACTAGCGGGAGCACAGATACGCAGTATTTT
CDR3 protein: CASSLALTSGSTDTQYF

clone size: NA
CDR3 length: 14
J gene: TRBJ2-3
V gene: TRBV25-1
D gene: TRBD1
CDR3 DNA: TGTGCCAGCAGTGAATCGACAGGGGGGGATACGCAGTATTTT
CDR3 protein: CASSESTGGDTQYF

clone size: NA
CDR3 length: 16
J gene: TRBJ1-1
V gene: TRBV25-1
D gene: NA
CDR3 DNA: TGTGCCGTCCACCGGGACTACCAAAACCCAAACACTGAAGCTTTCTTT
CDR3 protein: CAVHRDYQNPNTEAFF

clone size: NA
CDR3 length: 15
J gene: TRBJ1-1
V gene: TRBV25-1
D gene: NA
CDR3 DNA: TGTGCCAGCAGTGAGACACCGGCAAGGAACACTGAAGCTTTCTTT
CDR3 protein: CASSETPARNTEAFF

clone size: once
CDR3 length: 15
J gene: TRBJ2-7
V gene: TRBV14
D gene: NA
CDR3 DNA: TGTGCCAGCAGCCAAGCAGTACCCCACATCTACGAGCAGTACTTC
CDR3 protein: CASSQAVPHIYEQYF

clone size: NA
CDR3 length: 14
J gene: TRBJ1-4
V gene: TRBV7-9
D gene: TRBD1
CDR3 DNA: TGTTCCAGCAGCTCCGACAGGGGCGGTGAAAAACTGTTTTTT
CDR3 protein: CSSSSDRGGEKLFF

clone size: NA
CDR3 length: 15
J gene: TRBJ2-1
V gene: TRBV6-6
D gene: TRBD2
CDR3 DNA: TGTGCCAGCAGTTACTCGTCTAGCGGGAGGGGTGAGCAGTTCTTC
CDR3 protein: CASSYSSSGRGEQFF

clone size: NA
CDR3 length: 15
J gene: TRBJ1-1
V gene: TRBV11-2
D gene: NA
CDR3 DNA: TGTGCCAGCAGCCCAACTGGGGCGCGGATCACTGAAGCTTTCTTT
CDR3 protein: CASSPTGARITEAFF

clone size: NA
CDR3 length: 14
J gene: TRBJ2-7
V gene: TRBV6-1
D gene: TRBD2
CDR3 DNA: TGTGCCAGCAGTTGGGCGGGAGACTCCTACGAGCAGTACTTC
CDR3 protein: CASSWAGDSYEQYF

clone size: few
CDR3 length: 17
J gene: TRBJ2-3
V gene: TRBV7-3
D gene: TRBD2
CDR3 DNA: TGTGCCAGCAGCTTACGGACTAGCGGGACTAGCACAGATACGCAGTATTTT
CDR3 protein: CASSLRTSGTSTDTQYF

clone size: NA
CDR3 length: 15
J gene: TRBJ2-3
V gene: TRBV11-2
D gene: TRBD2
CDR3 DNA: TGTGCCAGCAGAAGCAGCGGGGCAAGCACAGATACGCAGTATTTT
CDR3 protein: CASRSSGASTDTQYF

clone size: NA
CDR3 length: 12
J gene: TRBJ1-2
V gene: TRBV15
D gene: TRBD1
CDR3 DNA: TGTGCCACCAGCGGACAGGGGCCTGGCTACACCTTC
CDR3 protein: CATSGQGPGYTF

clone size: NA
CDR3 length: 13
J gene: TRBJ2-7
V gene: TRBV14
D gene: NA
CDR3 DNA: TGTGCCAGCAGCCAAGTTCGTTCCTACGAGCAGTACTTC
CDR3 protein: CASSQVRSYEQYF

clone size: NA
CDR3 length: 15
J gene: TRBJ1-5
V gene: TRBV15
D gene: NA
CDR3 DNA: TGTGCCACCAGCAGAGATGGGGGGGCCAATCAGCCCCAGCATTTT
CDR3 protein: CATSRDGGANQPQHF

clone size: NA
CDR3 length: 14
J gene: TRBJ2-5
V gene: TRBV6-7
D gene: TRBD2
CDR3 DNA: TGTGCCAGCAGTTACTCTAGCGGGAGGGAGACCCAGTACTTC
CDR3 protein: CASSYSSGRETQYF

clone size: NA
CDR3 length: 13
J gene: TRBJ2-2
V gene: TRBV11-3
D gene: NA
CDR3 DNA: TGTGCCAGCAGCTTAATAGGAGCCGGGGAGCTGTTTTTT
CDR3 protein: CASSLIGAGELFF

clone size: few
CDR3 length: 16
J gene: TRBJ2-7
V gene: TRBV5-1
D gene: TRBD2
CDR3 DNA: TGCGCCAGCAGCCCGATTACTAGCGGGGTGGCTTACGAGCAGTACTTC
CDR3 protein: CASSPITSGVAYEQYF

clone size: NA
CDR3 length: 15
J gene: TRBJ1-4
V gene: TRBV2
D gene: NA
CDR3 DNA: TGTGCCAGCAAAACCCAACAGGTTCAGAATGAAAAACTGTTTTTT
CDR3 protein: CASKTQQVQNEKLFF

clone size: few
CDR3 length: 12
J gene: TRBJ1-2
V gene: TRBV29-1
D gene: NA
CDR3 DNA: TGCAGCGTTGAAAAGGAGAACTATGGCTACACCTTC
CDR3 protein: CSVEKENYGYTF

clone size: NA
CDR3 length: 15
J gene: TRBJ2-4
V gene: TRBV19
D gene: NA
CDR3 DNA: TGTGCCAGTAGTATAGCATCCGGAGGGGTGAACATTCAGTACTTC
CDR3 protein: CASSIASGGVNIQYF

clone size: NA
CDR3 length: 15
J gene: TRBJ2-3
V gene: TRBV14
D gene: NA
CDR3 DNA: TGTGCCAGCAGCCAATGGGCAATTGGCACAGATACGCAGTATTTT
CDR3 protein: CASSQWAIGTDTQYF

clone size: NA
CDR3 length: 14
J gene: TRBJ1-1
V gene: TRBV5-1
D gene: NA
CDR3 DNA: TGCGCCAGCAGAAGGAACAGGGATAGCACTGAAGCTTTCTTT
CDR3 protein: CASRRNRDSTEAFF

clone size: NA
CDR3 length: 16
J gene: TRBJ2-1
V gene: TRBV5-4
D gene: TRBD1
CDR3 DNA: TGTGCCAGCAGCTTGGGGGGGACAGGATCATACAATGAGCAGTTCTTC
CDR3 protein: CASSLGGTGSYNEQFF

clone size: NA
CDR3 length: 16
J gene: TRBJ2-3
V gene: TRBV5-1
D gene: TRBD2
CDR3 DNA: TGCGCCAGCAGCTTGGTTGGGACTAGCCGTAGAGATACGCAGTATTTT
CDR3 protein: CASSLVGTSRRDTQYF

clone size: NA
CDR3 length: 13
J gene: TRBJ2-2
V gene: TRBV27
D gene: TRBD2
CDR3 DNA: TGTGCCAGCAGTTTACCTAGCGGCGGGGAGCTGTTTTTT
CDR3 protein: CASSLPSGGELFF

clone size: NA
CDR3 length: 17
J gene: TRBJ1-5
V gene: TRBV28
D gene: TRBD1
CDR3 DNA: TGTGCCAGCAGTTTCCCCCCCGGACAGGGTAGCAATCAGCCCCAGCATTTT
CDR3 protein: CASSFPPGQGSNQPQHF

clone size: NA
CDR3 length: 15
J gene: TRBJ2-1
V gene: TRBV12-5
D gene: NA
CDR3 DNA: TGTGCTAGTGGTTTGGTAGGACTCCGGTCTGATGAGCAGTTCTTC
CDR3 protein: CASGLVGLRSDEQFF